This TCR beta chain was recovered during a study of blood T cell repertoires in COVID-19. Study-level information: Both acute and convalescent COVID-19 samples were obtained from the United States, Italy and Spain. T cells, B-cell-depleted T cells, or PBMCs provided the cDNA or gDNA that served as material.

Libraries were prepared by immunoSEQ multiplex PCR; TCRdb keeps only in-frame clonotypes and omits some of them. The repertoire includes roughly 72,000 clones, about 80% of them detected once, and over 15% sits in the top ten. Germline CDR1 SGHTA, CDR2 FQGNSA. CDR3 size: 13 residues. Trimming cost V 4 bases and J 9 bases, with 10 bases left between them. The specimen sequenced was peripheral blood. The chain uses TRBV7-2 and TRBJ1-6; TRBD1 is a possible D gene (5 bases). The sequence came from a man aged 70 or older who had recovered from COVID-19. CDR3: CASSSRGGSPLHF. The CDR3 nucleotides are TGTGCCAGCAGCTCCCGGGGGGGTTCACCCCTCCACTTT.